This T cell receptor (beta chain) derives from a study of control samples from healthy donors and cancer patients. The CDR3 totals 13 residues. Trimming pared 4 bases from V and 2 bases from J, leaving 8 bases between. In germline, CDR1 is SGHDN, CDR2 FVKESK. Here immunoSEQ multiplex PCR was the method, and the copy in TCRdb shows in-frame clones only, minus some. Of some 150,000 clones listed, 96% are singletons. This clone was seen a single time. The sequenced sample consisted of blood. The rearrangement uses TRBV14 and TRBJ1-2, with D perhaps TRBD1 (5 bases). The TCR originated in a woman in her 30s in good health. The CDR3 protein is CASSRQPNYGYTF. The DNA of the CDR3 is TGTGCCAGCAGCCGACAGCCCAACTATGGCTACACCTTC.